A selection of T cell receptor beta chains follows, all from one sample in a study of T-cell memory formation after mild COVID-19. TCRdb independently ran MiXCR on the 5' RACE reads; one entry per CDR3 protein. The table lists around 300,000 distinct CDR3 sequences, about 20% of them singletons. Specimen: PBMCs or a T cell subset sorted from them (not recorded which). Source of these receptors: a man aged 18 to 29 who had mild COVID-19 (a few samples of this study predate the infection). Cell type and time point are not known. Both conserved end residues are part of each CDR3. A D gene is named only where the DNA matches it firmly. Only part of the rows carry a size: once, few, many, or a class if the clone is expanded.

>TRBJ1-4|TRBD1|few|TRBV7-9
CASSADRESEKLFF
>TRBJ2-3|-|few|TRBV9
CASSVTSADTQYF
>TRBJ1-2|-|-|TRBV28
CASRMGPYGYTF
>TRBJ2-1|-|-|TRBV29-1
CSVEGVGRRYNEQFF
>TRBJ1-2|TRBD1|-|TRBV7-2
CASSLGAGGYGYTF
>TRBJ1-2|-|few|TRBV6-5
CASSAGILDGYTF
>TRBJ2-2|TRBD1|many|TRBV9
CASSASGGGTGELFF
>TRBJ2-1|-|-|TRBV12-3/TRBV12-4
CASRRRSRGGLYNEQFF
>TRBJ1-5|-|-|TRBV6-6
CASSTTDTRMPQHF
>TRBJ2-5|TRBD1|few|TRBV6-5
CASSYQGAHETQYF
>TRBJ1-4|TRBD1|-|TRBV7-2
CASSLGQGEKLFF
>TRBJ1-1|TRBD1|few|TRBV4-1
CASSRRDRNTEAFF
>TRBJ2-1|-|many|TRBV12-3/TRBV12-4
CASGPASRYNEQFF
>TRBJ1-2|-|many|TRBV5-1
CASSLTEANYGYTF
>TRBJ2-1|-|-|TRBV29-1
CSVERYNEQFF
>TRBJ2-7|-|-|TRBV29-1
CSVGGVGTYEQYF
>TRBJ2-1|TRBD2|few|TRBV6-5
CASSGAGGSYNEQFF
>TRBJ2-1|-|-|TRBV24-1
CATSDGLRGKNEQFF
>TRBJ2-1|-|few|TRBV6-5
CASRAGYSYNEQFF
>TRBJ2-3|TRBD2|-|TRBV5-1
CASRGLVGGDTQYF
>TRBJ2-7|TRBD1|few|TRBV5-1
CASTQDRSYEQYF
>TRBJ1-1|-|-|TRBV7-2
CASSPTPGEAFF
>TRBJ2-1|TRBD1|-|TRBV5-1
CASSLSGGFPNEQFF
>TRBJ2-1|TRBD2|-|TRBV20-1
CSARLAGGNNEQFF
>TRBJ1-2|TRBD1|-|TRBV28
CASAGTATNYGYTF
>TRBJ2-2|-|few|TRBV28
CASIMNTGELFF
>TRBJ1-1|-|-|TRBV12-3/TRBV12-4
CASSPLRMGRAEAFF
>TRBJ1-2|-|few|TRBV10-3
CAISESTPLAGYTF
>TRBJ1-2|TRBD1|-|TRBV3-1
CASSRTGRGYTF
>TRBJ2-5|TRBD1|-|TRBV23-1
CASSQSRGRGRRETQYF
>TRBJ1-5|TRBD1|few|TRBV24-1
CATSDLGAGGEAQHF
>TRBJ1-2|-|-|TRBV6-2/TRBV6-3
CASSYSERDVLGYTF
>TRBJ2-2|-|-|TRBV4-3
CASSQDKPDEGTGELFF
>TRBJ2-2|TRBD2|few|TRBV11-2
CASSRTSGETGELFF
>TRBJ2-5|-|-|TRBV28
CASSPFGGSKTQYF
>TRBJ2-1|-|few|TRBV12-3/TRBV12-4
CASRTGRGDPRFF
>TRBJ2-7|TRBD2|many|TRBV5-1
CASSEGLAGNYEQYF
>TRBJ1-4|-|few|TRBV2
CASSEADEKLFF
>TRBJ1-2|-|-|TRBV12-3/TRBV12-4
CASSLVNGYTF
>TRBJ2-3|-|-|TRBV2
CASSDRGTQYF
>TRBJ2-3|TRBD1|-|TRBV30
CAWSKGTGGRSTQYF
>TRBJ1-1|-|few|TRBV5-1
CASSYMGDGTEAFF
>TRBJ2-5|-|few|TRBV7-3
CASSLGLVGETQYF
>TRBJ1-2|TRBD1|-|TRBV6-6
CASRRTGGNNYGYTF
>TRBJ2-5|-|few|TRBV6-4
CASSEDWGETQYF
>TRBJ2-1|TRBD2|-|TRBV5-1
CASSSTSGRHNEQFF
>TRBJ1-5|TRBD1|few|TRBV28
CAAHRGGQPQHF
>TRBJ2-3|-|few|TRBV7-2
CASSLTGSDAISTDTQYF
>TRBJ2-1|TRBD1|-|TRBV5-1
CASSLGDRRYNEKFF
>TRBJ2-2|-|-|TRBV15
CATSRDRPGGTGELFF
>TRBJ2-3|TRBD2|-|TRBV5-1
CASSLGGLAGITDTQYF
>TRBJ2-5|TRBD1|few|TRBV12-3/TRBV12-4
CASSQRQGSETQYF
>TRBJ1-2|TRBD1|few|TRBV6-6
CAGQGGTYGYTF
>TRBJ2-1|-|-|TRBV4-1
CASSQDDQSSYNEQFF
>TRBJ2-1|-|-|TRBV7-3
CASSLTPHEQFF
>TRBJ1-2|TRBD1|-|TRBV18
CASSSGQGSKSYGYTF
>TRBJ2-5|-|-|TRBV6-2/TRBV6-3
CASSPTLWEETQYF
>TRBJ2-7|-|many|TRBV5-4
CASSPSPSDSYEQYF